This T cell receptor beta chain was recovered during a study of human T cells and chemical hapten exposure. TCRdb reprocessed the RACE reads via MiXCR and lists one record per CDR3 protein. This sample has roughly 71,000 distinct CDR3 sequences, with more than 9.5% found just once. The time point is: patch test 3, about 24 weeks after DPC sensitization. The treatment was: therapeutic diphenylcyclopropenone sensitization with weekly scalp DPC. There are 13 residues in the CDR3. V shed 2 bases and J shed 9 bases, with 11 bases lying between them. The germline gives CDR1 MNHEY, CDR2 SVGEGT. The sequenced sample was whole blood, obtained in connection with sensitization to the hapten diphenylcyclopropenone (DPC). This sequence was found in a woman aged 50 to 65 with alopecia areata. Some clones in this sample may be carry-over from other donors' samples. The rearrangement joins TRBV6-2 or TRBV6-3 to TRBJ2-1; D is unresolved. CDR3 DNA: TGTGCCAGCAGTTACAGAAGGGCAGGTGAGCAGTTCTTC. This translates into CASSYRRAGEQFF.